Below are 23 T cell receptor beta chains sequenced from a single sample in a study of cytomegalovirus exposure and HLA in healthy donors. Sequencing used immunoSEQ multiplex PCR; TCRdb keeps in-frame clones, though not all of them. The sample consists of 110,000 to 150,000 clones, 91% of them appearing once. The sequenced sample consisted of PBMCs. All receptors come from a man in his late teens or twenties in good health and CMV-seronegative.

The chain uses TRBV27 and TRBJ1-2; D not resolved. Germline V gene sequence: CDR1 MNHEY, CDR2 SMNVEV (reference sequence). Trimming stripped 0 bases from V and 6 bases from J, with 11 bases between. The CDR3 length is 14 residues. As DNA, the CDR3 is TGTGCCAGCAGTTTATCGAACGGGGTAGATGGCTACACCTTC. Residues: CASSLSNGVDGYTF.

This sequence joins TRBV30 and TRBJ2-5, with a weak D call TRBD1 (5 bases). Per the germline V gene, CDR1 is GTSNPN and CDR2 is SVGIG (reference sequence). The CDR3 extends over 14 amino acids. Trimming removed 4 bases at V and 2 bases at J, with 14 bases between. Here the CDR3 reads CAWIKRGWQETQYF. CDR3 sequence (DNA): TGTGCCTGGATAAAAAGGGGTTGGCAAGAGACCCAGTACTTC.

The genes are TRBV30 and TRBJ1-3, with TRBD1 identical over 7 bases. Germline V gives CDR1 GTSNPN, CDR2 SVGIG (reference sequence). The CDR3 covers 15 residues. V shed 2 bases, J shed 3 bases, and the junction held 7 bases outside the gene matches. CDR3 loop: CAWSLTRDSGNTIYF. CDR3 in DNA: TGTGCCTGGAGTCTGACCCGGGACAGTGGAAACACCATATATTTT.

The rearrangement joins TRBV5-1 to TRBJ2-2; the match to TRBD1 covers 9 bases. The V and J ends lost 1 base and 4 bases, in that order; junction bases with no gene match: 14. Germline CDR1 reads SGHRS; CDR2 reads YFSETQ. This CDR3 is 19 amino acids long. The CDR3 coding sequence is TGCGCCAGCAGCTTGCGTAGGACAGGGGCTGGTTCGGGCACCGGGGAGCTGTTTTTT. Translation gives CASSLRRTGAGSGTGELFF.

This chain links TRBV10-2 with TRBJ2-1; TRBD2 aligns across 11 bases. The germline gives CDR1 WSHSY, CDR2 SAAADI. Trimming removed 4 bases from V and 1 base from J; junction bases left unmatched: 6. This CDR3 is built from 17 residues. The CDR3 here is CASSVLAGGVSYNEQFF. CDR3 nucleotides: TGCGCCAGCAGTGTTCTAGCGGGAGGTGTATCCTACAATGAGCAGTTCTTC.

This clone appeared a few times. In DNA, the CDR3 is TGCGCCAGCGGGCTGGCGAATACTGGGGCCAACGTCCTGACTTTC. Protein product: CASGLANTGANVLTF. This chain links TRBV4-3 with TRBJ2-6; D is ambiguous. Trimming stripped 8 bases from V and 2 bases from J, with 13 bases between. This CDR3 is built from 15 residues. The germline V gene has CDR1 LGHNA and CDR2 YSLEER.

The chain employs TRBV5-6 and TRBJ1-3, with 12 bases matching TRBD1. This CDR3 contains 19 residues. Germline trimming cut 1 base from V and 4 bases from J; bases unmatched to any gene: 12. Germline CDR1 is SGHDT and CDR2 is YYEEEE. The CDR3 coding sequence is TGTGCCAGCAGCTTGTTCATGGGACAGGGGGCGAGAGAAGGAAACACCATATATTTT. Translating it yields CASSLFMGQGAREGNTIYF.

This chain connects TRBV10-3 to TRBJ2-3; TRBD1 matches 10 bases. From germline, CDR1 is ENHRY and CDR2 SYGVKD. The J segment lost 2 bases and the V segment lost 1 base, leaving 3 bases of the junction unmatched. The CDR3 sequence is 16 residues long. CDR3 loop: CAISELGQGITDTQYF. The CDR3 DNA is TGTGCCATCAGTGAGTTGGGACAGGGGATCACAGATACGCAGTATTTT.

The chain is built from TRBV11-1 and TRBJ2-7; 10 bases agree with TRBD1. V lost 4 bases to trimming and J lost 3 bases; unmatched junction nucleotides: 6. Germline lookup yields CDR1 SGHAT and CDR2 FQDESV (reference sequence). CDR3 size: 15 residues. The CDR3 DNA follows: TGTGCCAGCAGCTCCACCGGGACAGGGGTCTACGAGCAGTACTTC. As protein: CASSSTGTGVYEQYF.

This clone appeared a single time. This chain uses TRBV6-1 with TRBJ2-4, with D maybe TRBD1 (5 bases). The germline V and J ends were trimmed by 4 bases and 0 bases, with 16 bases remaining between them. Germline V gene sequence: CDR1 MNHNS, CDR2 SASEGT. This CDR3 is 17 amino acids long. The chain's CDR3 is CASSAGRGSLAKNIQYF. CDR3 coding DNA: TGTGCCAGCAGTGCGGGTAGGGGTTCCCTAGCCAAAAACATTCAGTACTTC.

V gene TRBV7-3 combines with J gene TRBJ1-3, with 7 positions matching TRBD1. Germline values: CDR1 SGHTA, CDR2 FQGTGA. The length of the CDR3 is 15 residues. With 5 bases clipped from V and 0 bases from J, the junction kept 4 bases outside the gene matches. CDR3 sequence reads: CASSPGTASGNTIYF. The CDR3 DNA reads TGTGCCAGCAGCCCTGGGACAGCCTCTGGAAACACCATATATTTT.

V and J are TRBV19 and TRBJ1-2, with D maybe TRBD1 (5 bases). The germline V and J ends were trimmed by 6 bases and 4 bases, with 18 bases remaining between them. The CDR3 length is 15 residues. Germline V gene sequence: CDR1 LNHDA, CDR2 SQIVND (reference sequence). Written as DNA, the CDR3 is TGTGCCAGTAGGACTTGGGGGGAGGGCATCTATGGCTACACCTTC. Translating gives CASRTWGEGIYGYTF.

CDR3 bases: TGCGCCAGCAGCTTGAGGGGGACAGGCACAGATACGCAGTATTTT. It encodes CASSLRGTGTDTQYF. The rearrangement links TRBV5-1 to TRBJ2-3, with 7 bases matching TRBD1. V dropped 1 base and J dropped 1; count of bases not matched to a gene: 3. CDR1 is SGHRS and CDR2 is YFSETQ in the germline V gene. The CDR3 has 15 amino acids. The variable domain in full, with the rest retrieved from reference TRBV5-1 and TRBJ2-3, is KAGVTQTPRYLIKTRGQQVTLSCSPISGHRSVSWYQQTPGQGLQFLFEYFSETQRNKGNFPGRFSGRQFSNSRSEMNVSTLELGDSALYLCASSLRGTGTDTQYFGPGTRLTVL.

This chain joins TRBV19 and TRBJ1-4; D call uncertain. V lost 5 bases and J lost 8, with 21 bases in between. The CDR3 is made up of 16 amino acids. Germline assignment: CDR1 LNHDA and CDR2 SQIVND (reference sequence). This chain's CDR3 is CASSPSFLVRLEKLFF. CDR3 DNA sequence: TGTGCCAGTAGTCCAAGTTTCTTAGTGCGGCTCGAAAAACTGTTTTTT. Full variable domain (missing parts from reference TRBV19 and TRBJ1-4): DGGITQSPKYLFRKEGQNVTLSCEQNLNHDAMYWYRQDPGQGLRLIYYSQIVNDFQKGDIAEGYSVSREKKESFPLTVTSAQKNPTAFYLCASSPSFLVRLEKLFFGSGTQLSVL.

The chain uses TRBV5-1 and TRBJ2-3; 8 nucleotides line up with TRBD1. Trimming took 4 bases from V and 2 from J; bases not matched to a gene: 9. Germline V CDR1 and CDR2: SGHRS, YFSETQ. CDR3 size: 16 residues. Here the CDR3 reads CASSPDRDRFTDTQYF. CDR3 DNA sequence: TGCGCCAGCAGCCCAGACCGGGACAGGTTCACAGATACGCAGTATTTT.

The chain carries TRBV9 and TRBJ2-7; 10 bases align to TRBD1. Germline-derived CDR1 and CDR2 are SGDLS and YYNGEE. There are 16 residues in the CDR3. The ends lost 0 bases at V and 9 bases at J; junction bases unmatched: 12. The chain's CDR3 is CASSVGTGGAGYRQYF. The CDR3 nucleotides read TGTGCCAGCAGCGTAGGGACAGGGGGGGCAGGATATAGGCAGTACTTC. The full variable domain, rest sourced from reference TRBV9 and TRBJ2-7, is DSGVTQTPKHLITATGQRVTLRCSPRSGDLSVYWYQQSLDQGLQFLIQYYNGEERAKGNILERFSAQQFPDLHSELNLSSLELGDSALYFCASSVGTGGAGYRQYFGPGTRLTVT.

The V and J genes are TRBV2 and TRBJ1-1; 7 nucleotides agree with TRBD1. Germline V gives CDR1 SNHLY, CDR2 FYNNEI. V was clipped by 4 bases and J by 4 bases; unmatched bases: 9. The CDR3 has 15 amino acids. The CDR3 region has the DNA TGTGCCAGCAGTGGGGGGACAGCAAGGGGCACTGAAGCTTTCTTT. Translating gives CASSGGTARGTEAFF.

This chain joins TRBV7-2 and TRBJ2-1, with a weak D call TRBD2 (6 bases). Germline loops: CDR1 SGHTA, CDR2 FQGNSA. The CDR3 contains 11 residues. Trimming stripped 5 bases from V and 11 bases from J, with 10 bases between. This CDR3 is CASSQGLKQFF. CDR3 nucleotide sequence: TGTGCCAGCAGCCAAGGACTAAAGCAGTTCTTC.

The CDR3 DNA sequence: TGTGCCAGTAGTACCATAGCCGGGGAGGAGCAGTTCTTC. Its translation is CASSTIAGEEQFF. V is TRBV19 and J is TRBJ2-1; possible D gene TRBD2, 5 bases. CDR1 and CDR2 (germline): LNHDA, SQIVND (reference sequence). The V end was cut by 4 bases, the J end by 10 bases, with 14 bases between. This CDR3 region has 13 residues.

CDR3 coding DNA: TGCGCCAGCAGACGGACTGAAGGGTACCAAGAGACCCAGTACTTC. It is translated as CASRRTEGYQETQYF. The V call is TRBV5-1, the J call TRBJ2-5; weak D call: TRBD2 (5 bases). CDR3 length equals 15 residues. CDR1 is SGHRS, CDR2 YFSETQ, per germline. V was clipped by 5 bases and J by 0 bases, with 14 bases between them.

The chain joins TRBV27 to TRBJ2-1; 8 bases align to TRBD1. Germline V gene data show CDR1 as MNHEY and CDR2 as SMNVEV (reference sequence). After removal of 6 bases from V and 0 bases from J, the junction contained 4 bases not matched to a gene. The length of the CDR3 is 15 residues. The CDR3: CASRVGTGSYNEQFF. The CDR3 DNA follows: TGTGCCAGCAGGGTTGGGACAGGCTCCTACAATGAGCAGTTCTTC.

In its sample, this clone was seen a few times. The chain links TRBV7-6 to TRBJ2-7; possible D gene TRBD1, 5 bases. CDR1 is SGHVS, CDR2 FNYEAQ, per germline. This CDR3 is built from 13 residues. Trimming pared 1 base from V and 3 bases from J, leaving 7 bases between. In DNA form, the CDR3 reads TGTGCCAGCAGCTTAGGACAGAACTACGAGCAGTACGTC. It codes for CASSLGQNYEQYV.

This chain uses TRBV30 with TRBJ1-6, with a possible D match to TRBD1 (6 bases). Trimming took off 8 bases at V and 0 bases at J, with 14 bases between the two ends. The CDR3 is 15 residues long. Germline loops: CDR1 GTSNPN, CDR2 SVGIG (reference sequence). This CDR3 is CAGTGFGSYNSPLHF. For the CDR3, the DNA is TGTGCCGGTACAGGGTTCGGCTCCTATAATTCACCCCTCCACTTT.